The 25 T cell receptor beta chains presented below share a single source sample, sequenced in a study of T cell therapy after organ transplantation. Clones were read by immunoSEQ multiplex PCR, and TCRdb kept only the in-frame ones, dropping some. There are 4,500 or so clones in the sample; 68% occur only once, and roughly 35% lies in the top ten. Noted time point: 4-8 weeks after completion of therapy. Their target antigens are unknown. Specimen: CD8+ T cells from blood, collected after autologous CMV-specific T cell therapy. The receptor source for this set is a human patient who had received a solid organ transplant and had CMV disease. A share of the T cells may be of graft donor origin.

J is TRBJ1-6 and V is TRBV25-1; TRBD1 matches 9 bases. The CDR3 extends over 14 amino acids. The V and J ends lost 5 bases and 6 bases, in that order; junction bases with no gene match: 2. Germline CDR1 is MGHDK and CDR2 is SYGVNS. The CDR3 sequence: CASSWDRVNSPLHF. In DNA, the CDR3 is TGTGCCAGCAGTTGGGACAGGGTTAATTCACCCCTCCACTTT.

The chain recombines TRBV6-1 with TRBJ2-7; TRBD2 matches at 10 bases. Germline loops: CDR1 MNHNS, CDR2 SASEGT. The CDR3 is 15 residues long. Trimming removed 4 bases from V and 0 bases from J; junction bases left unmatched: 3. CDR3 in amino acids: CASSASGGSSYEQYF. In DNA, the CDR3 is TGTGCCAGCAGTGCTAGCGGGGGTAGCTCCTACGAGCAGTACTTC.

The chain joins TRBV6-5 to TRBJ2-7, with D tentatively TRBD1 (5 bases). Trimming took 0 bases from V and 6 from J, leaving 12 bases between them. CDR3 length: 14 amino acids. Germline V gene data show CDR1 as MNHEY and CDR2 as SVGAGI. The CDR3 reads CASSYSAGPGEQYF. CDR3 sequence (DNA): TGTGCCAGCAGTTACTCGGCAGGGCCGGGCGAGCAGTACTTC.

The V call is TRBV5-6, the J call TRBJ1-6; D remains ambiguous. Per germline, CDR1 SGHDT and CDR2 YYEEEE. The CDR3 contains 14 residues. Trimming took off 2 bases at V and 10 bases at J, with 13 bases between the two ends. In DNA form, the CDR3 reads TGTGCCAGCAGCTTCGCCACAGCGGGGTCACCCCTCCACTTT. It yields the protein CASSFATAGSPLHF.

The V call is TRBV27, the J call TRBJ1-4; D ambiguous. The CDR3 covers 15 residues. Between the trimmed V and J ends, which lost 6 bases and 6 bases, there was a span of 17 bases. Germline V gene data show CDR1 as MNHEY and CDR2 as SMNVEV (reference sequence). CDR3 DNA sequence: TGTGCCAGCAGCGGATTGGGCCCGCTTTATGAAAAACTGTTTTTT. Translated, it gives CASSGLGPLYEKLFF.

By frequency in the sample, this clone is medium-sized. The CDR3 loop is CASSESPVLPGVGETQYF. CDR3 nucleotides: TGTGCCAGCAGCGAGTCCCCAGTTTTGCCAGGGGTTGGTGAGACCCAGTACTTC. The V and J genes are TRBV9 and TRBJ2-5, with D possibly being TRBD1 (6 bases). This CDR3 is built from 18 residues. V gave up 3 bases and J gave up 5 bases, with 26 bases separating them. Germline V gene lookup returns CDR1 SGDLS and CDR2 YYNGEE.

The chain is built from TRBV5-1 and TRBJ2-1; TRBD2 agrees at 7 bases. From germline, CDR1 is SGHRS and CDR2 YFSETQ. J was trimmed by 8 bases and V by 3 bases; bases with no gene match: 5. CDR3 length equals 13 residues. In nucleotides, the CDR3 is TGCGCCAGCAGCTGGGAGGGACTCGATGAGCAGTTCTTC. It specifies CASSWEGLDEQFF.

V usage is TRBV6-5 and J usage is TRBJ1-2, with a possible D match to TRBD1 (5 bases). The CDR3 covers 12 residues. Trimming removed 5 bases from V and 4 bases from J, with 8 bases in between. In germline, CDR1 is MNHEY, CDR2 SVGAGI. CDR3 in DNA: TGTGCCAGCAGTGACAGCTCCTATGGCTACACCTTC. It translates to CASSDSSYGYTF.

The chain employs TRBV5-6 and TRBJ2-1; TRBD1 agrees at 7 bases. The CDR3 runs to 13 residues. Germline lookup yields CDR1 SGHDT and CDR2 YYEEEE. Trimming took 3 bases from V and 5 from J; bases not matched to a gene: 2. CDR3 nucleotides: TGTGCCAGCAGCTACGGGACAGACAATGAGCAGTTCTTC. Translating gives CASSYGTDNEQFF. The variable domain in full, completed from reference TRBV5-6 and TRBJ2-1, reads DAGVTQSPTHLIKTRGQQVTLRCSPKSGHDTVSWYQQALGQGPQFIFQYYEEEERQRGNFPDRFSGHQFPNYSSELNVNALLLGDSALYLCASSYGTDNEQFFGPGTRLTVL.

This chain links TRBV6-6 with TRBJ2-7; possible D gene TRBD2, 6 bases. There are 13 residues in the CDR3. The germline CDR1 and CDR2 sequences are MNHNY and SVGAGI (reference sequence). V was trimmed by 6 bases and J by 6 bases, leaving 15 bases between them. The CDR3 here is CASSSGLLGEQYF. The CDR3, as DNA: TGTGCCAGCAGCTCGGGACTCTTGGGCGAGCAGTACTTC.

The chain employs TRBV28 and TRBJ1-5; 7 nucleotides match TRBD1. The trim removed 8 bases at V and 3 bases at J, leaving 13 bases unmatched. Germline CDR1 and CDR2: MDHEN and SYDVKM. This CDR3 contains 16 residues. The CDR3 spells CASVSRGQGFNQPQHF. CDR3 sequence (DNA): TGTGCCAGCGTATCTAGGGGGCAGGGCTTCAATCAGCCCCAGCATTTT.

The chain is built from TRBV27 and TRBJ2-2; D gene ambiguous. The CDR3 contains 16 residues. Germline values: CDR1 MNHEY, CDR2 SMNVEV (reference sequence). V was cut by 5 bases and J by 7 bases, with 20 bases left in between. The CDR3 nucleotides read TGTGCCAGCAGTCCCGGATCTCGCCTCTTTTACGGGGAGCTGTTTTTT. Translated, it gives CASSPGSRLFYGELFF.

The genes are TRBV11-2 and TRBJ2-5; D not certain. V shed 2 bases and J shed 2 bases, with 9 bases lying between them. The CDR3 consists of 14 residues. Per germline, CDR1 SGHAT and CDR2 FQNNGV. The CDR3 region has the DNA TGTGCCAGCAGCTTATTCGCAGGACAAGAGACCCAGTACTTC. This encodes CASSLFAGQETQYF. Drawing the rest from reference TRBV11-2 and TRBJ2-5, the complete variable domain is EAGVAQSPRYKIIEKRQSVAFWCNPISGHATLYWYQQILGQGPKLLIQFQNNGVVDDSQLPKDRFSAERLKGVDSTLKIQPAKLEDSAVYLCASSLFAGQETQYFGPGTRLLVL.

This chain connects TRBV6-9 to TRBJ1-1; TRBD1 agrees at 8 bases. The CDR3 length is 15 residues. Per the germline V gene, CDR1 is MNHGY and CDR2 is SVAAGI. Germline trimming cut 2 bases from V and 5 bases from J; bases unmatched to any gene: 7. The CDR3 sequence is CASSYTQGARTEAFF. The CDR3 DNA sequence: TGTGCCAGCAGTTATACTCAGGGGGCGCGGACTGAAGCTTTCTTT.

A single count supports this clone. This chain uses TRBV11-2 with TRBJ2-6; no definite D call. Between the trimmed V and J ends, which lost 5 bases and 0 bases, there was a span of 8 bases. Germline CDR1 is SGHAT and CDR2 is FQNNGV. The CDR3 is made up of 15 amino acids. The DNA for the CDR3 is TGTGCCAGCAGCAATAAGGGCTCTGGGGCCAACGTCCTGACTTTC. This sequence encodes CASSNKGSGANVLTF.

By sample fraction, this clone is medium-sized (0.01 to 0.1%). The rearrangement links TRBV2 to TRBJ1-4; no reliable D call. The germline V and J ends were trimmed by 1 base and 6 bases, with 12 bases remaining between them. This CDR3 is 15 amino acids long. Germline CDR1 is SNHLY and CDR2 is FYNNEI. The CDR3 DNA is TGTGCCAGCAGTGAAGGAATCACCACCGATGAAAAACTGTTTTTT. Residues: CASSEGITTDEKLFF.

This chain uses TRBV6-1 with TRBJ2-5, with TRBD1 matching 8 bases. Germline CDR1 and CDR2: MNHNS and SASEGT. With 7 bases clipped from V and 1 base from J, the junction kept 8 bases outside the gene matches. CDR3 size: 15 residues. The CDR3 reads CASTTQTGGQETQYF. The CDR3 DNA is TGTGCCAGCACCACACAAACAGGGGGCCAAGAGACCCAGTACTTC.

The rearrangement links TRBV10-3 to TRBJ1-1; D is possibly TRBD1 (6 bases). The CDR3 consists of 13 residues. Germline V gives CDR1 ENHRY, CDR2 SYGVKD. Deletions cut 6 bases from V and 4 bases from J, with 12 bases between. Written as DNA, the CDR3 is TGTGCCATCAGATGGACAGTCGGCACTGAAGCTTTCTTT. Amino acid sequence: CAIRWTVGTEAFF.

This chain connects TRBV7-2 to TRBJ2-1; weak D call: TRBD1 (5 bases). The V gene lost 7 bases and the J gene lost 3 bases, with 7 bases spanning the gap. CDR1 and CDR2 from the germline V gene are SGHTA and FQGNSA. This CDR3 spans 12 amino acids. The CDR3 spells CASTDSYNEQFF. CDR3 DNA sequence: TGTGCCAGCACTGACAGCTACAATGAGCAGTTCTTC.

As DNA, the CDR3 is TGTGCCAGCAGGCCGGGACTAGGGTCCTACGAGCAGTACTTC. Translation: CASRPGLGSYEQYF. The rearrangement links TRBV7-2 to TRBJ2-7, with 8 bases aligning to TRBD2. The junction had 5 bases not matched to a gene; V was cut back by 6 bases and J by 1 base. Germline V gene data show CDR1 as SGHTA and CDR2 as FQGNSA. The CDR3 runs to 14 residues. The whole variable domain, remainder taken from reference TRBV7-2 and TRBJ2-7, is GAGVSQSPSNKVTEKGKDVELRCDPISGHTALYWYRQSLGQGLEFLIYFQGNSAPDKSGLPSDRFSAERTGGSVSTLTIQRTQQEDSAVYLCASRPGLGSYEQYFGPGTRLTVT.

V gene TRBV9 combines with J gene TRBJ2-1, with D unresolved. Germline values: CDR1 SGDLS, CDR2 YYNGEE. There are 15 residues in the CDR3. Trimming removed 4 bases at V and 8 bases at J, with 19 bases between. The CDR3 coding sequence is TGTGCCAGCAGCCCAACCGGCCACCTCGAGGATGAGCAGTTCTTC. This encodes CASSPTGHLEDEQFF.

This sequence joins TRBV19 and TRBJ2-1; D is possibly TRBD1 (6 bases). Germline V gives CDR1 LNHDA, CDR2 SQIVND (reference sequence). This CDR3 is 17 amino acids long. V lost 1 base to trimming and J lost 0 bases, with 13 bases between them. CDR3 region: CASSIGVTGYSYNEQFF. In DNA form, the CDR3 reads TGTGCCAGTAGTATAGGGGTCACAGGGTACTCCTACAATGAGCAGTTCTTC.

V is TRBV13 and J is TRBJ1-2; the match to TRBD1 covers 9 bases. Germline V gene sequence: CDR1 PRHDT, CDR2 FYEKMQ (reference sequence). This CDR3 spans 13 amino acids. The trim removed 5 bases at V and 7 bases at J, leaving 5 bases unmatched. For the CDR3, the DNA is TGTGCCAGCAGCCCACAGGGGGCGGCTGGCTACACCTTC. Residues: CASSPQGAAGYTF.

This sequence joins TRBV7-9 and TRBJ2-7; 10 bases are a match to TRBD1. CDR1 is SEHNR and CDR2 is FQNEAQ in the germline V gene (reference sequence). This CDR3 is 15 amino acids long. V shed 5 bases, J shed 3 bases, and the junction held 7 bases outside the gene matches. As DNA, the CDR3 is TGTGCCAGCAGCAGCAGGGACAGGGGAGACTACGAGCAGTACTTC. It specifies CASSSRDRGDYEQYF.

V gene TRBV6-5 combines with J gene TRBJ1-2; TRBD1 might be the D (6 bases). The germline V and J ends were trimmed by 6 bases and 8 bases, with 10 bases remaining between them. Looked up from germline, CDR1 is MNHEY and CDR2 is SVGAGI. The CDR3 has 11 residues. The CDR3 DNA sequence: TGTGCCAGCAGCAACAGGGACGGCTACACCTTC. Its translation: CASSNRDGYTF.